These 10 T cell receptor beta chains came from one sample sequenced in a study of neurological immune-mediated disorders. TCRdb re-derived calls from the 5' RACE reads in MiXCR, one entry per CDR3 protein. The data contain roughly 25,000 distinct CDR3 sequences, 2% to 2.5% of them singletons. Specimen: PBMCs. The receptor source for this set is a woman between 50 and 59 years old with multiple sclerosis.

This clonotype has a count of ten or more. Written as DNA, the CDR3 is TGCGCCAGCAGCCAAGATCTGGTAGCCAAAAACATTCAGTACTTC. This encodes CASSQDLVAKNIQYF. The chain is built from TRBV4-1 and TRBJ2-4; D ambiguous. V was pared by 0 bases and J by 0 bases, with 6 bases between. The CDR3 is made up of 15 amino acids. In germline, CDR1 is MGHRA, CDR2 YSYEKL.

By share, this clonotype ranks as medium-sized. The J gene is TRBJ1-1, the V gene TRBV20-1, with unresolved D. This CDR3 has 11 amino acids. V was trimmed by 0 bases and J by 5 bases, leaving 4 bases between them. CDR1 and CDR2 from the germline V gene are DFQATT and SNEGSKA (reference sequence). Here the CDR3 reads CSAREGTEAFF. The CDR3 DNA is TGCAGTGCTAGAGAGGGGACTGAAGCTTTCTTT.

Comment on this clonotype: This is likely a read error, given that the CDR3 carries no conserved phenylalanine or tryptophan at its end. The rearrangement links TRBV11-2 to TRBJ2-3, with D possibly matching TRBD2 (5 bases). The CDR3 covers 14 residues. Trimming cost V 5 bases and J 5 bases, with 14 bases left between them. Germline lookup yields CDR1 SGHAT and CDR2 FQNNGV. The CDR3 spells CASSNPWRVDTQYI. DNA of the CDR3: TGTGCCAGCAGCAATCCTTGGCGGGTAGATACGCAGTATATT.

At least ten counts were recorded for this clonotype. This chain uses TRBV12-3 or TRBV12-4 with TRBJ1-2; TRBD1 is a possible D gene (5 bases). Trimming stripped 2 bases from V and 5 bases from J, with 9 bases between. This CDR3 region has 13 residues. CDR3 DNA sequence: TGTGCCAGCAGTTTATCGGGGGGGTATGGCTACACCTTC. Translated: CASSLSGGYGYTF.

This clonotype was counted a few times. V usage is TRBV5-1 and J usage is TRBJ2-2; 9 bases match TRBD1. V shed 5 bases, J shed 6 bases, and the junction held 5 bases outside the gene matches. CDR1 SGHRS and CDR2 YFSETQ come from the germline V gene. This CDR3 is 14 amino acids long. The CDR3 region has the DNA TGCGCCAGCAGGAGGGACAGGGCGTCCGGGGAGCTGTTTTTT. Protein: CASRRDRASGELFF.

This sequence joins TRBV7-2 and TRBJ1-2; 7 nucleotides line up with TRBD1. The length of the CDR3 is 14 residues. V was pared by 5 bases and J by 0 bases, with 3 bases of the junction left unmatched. Germline V gene data show CDR1 as SGHTA and CDR2 as FQGNSA. The CDR3 DNA sequence: TGTGCCAGCAGCCGGACAGGATCTAACTATGGCTACACCTTC. This encodes CASSRTGSNYGYTF.

This clonotype was picked up many times. The chain combines TRBV5-1 with TRBJ2-2; TRBD2 aligns across 8 bases. CDR1 and CDR2 from the germline V gene are SGHRS and YFSETQ. The CDR3 sequence is 16 residues long. V gave up 1 base and J gave up 6 bases; unmatched junction bases: 8. CDR3 nucleotides: TGCGCCAGCAGCTTGACCCGGGGGGGCCTAGCCGGGGAGCTGTTTTTT. It is translated as CASSLTRGGLAGELFF.

This clonotype was recorded many times. The chain is built from TRBV27 and TRBJ1-6; D is ambiguous. Germline V gene lookup returns CDR1 MNHEY and CDR2 SMNVEV (reference sequence). The CDR3 spans 12 residues. Deletions cut 3 bases from V and 7 bases from J, with 4 bases between. CDR3 sequence reads: CASSLRNSPLHF. The DNA of the CDR3 is TGTGCCAGCAGTTTGAGAAATTCACCCCTCCACTTT.

This clonotype has ten or more counts. The V and J genes are TRBV20-1 and TRBJ1-4; D is unclear. The CDR3 covers 13 residues. Trimming pared 5 bases from V and 3 bases from J, leaving 10 bases between. Germline V CDR1 and CDR2: DFQATT, SNEGSKA (reference sequence). The chain's CDR3 is CSAGGQSNEKLFF. CDR3 nucleotide sequence: TGCAGTGCTGGCGGGCAGTCTAATGAAAAACTGTTTTTT.

Many counts were recorded for this clonotype. J is TRBJ2-1 and V is TRBV19; the D is unclear. The germline V gene encodes CDR1 LNHDA and CDR2 SQIVND (reference sequence). The CDR3 is made up of 13 amino acids. Trimming pared 7 bases from V and 4 bases from J, leaving 11 bases between. The CDR3 reads CASTIGPYNEQFF. The DNA for the CDR3 is TGTGCCAGTACCATAGGGCCTTACAATGAGCAGTTCTTC.